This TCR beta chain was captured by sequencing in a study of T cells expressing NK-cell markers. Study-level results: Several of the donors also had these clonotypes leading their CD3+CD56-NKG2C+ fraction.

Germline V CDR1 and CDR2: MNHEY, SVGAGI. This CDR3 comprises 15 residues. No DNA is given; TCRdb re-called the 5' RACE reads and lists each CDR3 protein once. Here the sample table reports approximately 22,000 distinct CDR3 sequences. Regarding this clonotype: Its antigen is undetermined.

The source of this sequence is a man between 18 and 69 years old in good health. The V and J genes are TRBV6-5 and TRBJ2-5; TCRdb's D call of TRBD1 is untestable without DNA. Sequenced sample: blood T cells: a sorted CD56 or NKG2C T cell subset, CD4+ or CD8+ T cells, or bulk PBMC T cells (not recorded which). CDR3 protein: CASSYRHGGQETQYF.